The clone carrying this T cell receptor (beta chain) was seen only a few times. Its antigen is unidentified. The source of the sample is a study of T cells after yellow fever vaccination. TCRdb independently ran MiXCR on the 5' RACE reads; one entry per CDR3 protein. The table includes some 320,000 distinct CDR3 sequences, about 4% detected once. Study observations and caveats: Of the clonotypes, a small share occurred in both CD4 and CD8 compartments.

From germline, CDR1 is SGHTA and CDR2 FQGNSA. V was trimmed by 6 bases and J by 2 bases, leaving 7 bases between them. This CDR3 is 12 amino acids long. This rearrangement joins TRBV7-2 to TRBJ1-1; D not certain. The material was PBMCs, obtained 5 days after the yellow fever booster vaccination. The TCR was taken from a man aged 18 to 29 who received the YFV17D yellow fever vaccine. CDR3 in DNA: TGTGCCAGCAGGGATCCAAACACTGAAGCTTTCTTT. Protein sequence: CASRDPNTEAFF.